The clone carrying this T cell receptor beta chain was counted only a few times. The data are from a study of blood T cells in healthy people across ages. Background on the study: Template switching picked up about one barcoded beta molecule for each two T cells.

The CDR3 sequence is 16 residues long. V lost 2 bases, J lost 4 bases, and 4 bases stayed unmatched. Looked up from germline, CDR1 is SGHRS and CDR2 is YFSETQ. Total RNA extracted from each sample amounted to at least 6 micrograms. A J-beta primer mix and a sample-barcoded 5' primer were used in a second PCR of about 7 to 12 cycles. TCRdb reprocessed the 5' RACE reads with MiXCR, giving one entry per CDR3 protein. This repertoire shows about 970,000 distinct CDR3 sequences, roughly 51% found once; its top ten account for 20% to 25%. This chain connects TRBV5-1 to TRBJ2-5, with 14 bases matching TRBD2. The receptor was derived from an older woman in good health. The material sequenced was blood. CDR3 residues: CASSLPGLAGVETQYF. In DNA, the CDR3 is TGCGCCAGCAGCTTACCGGGACTAGCGGGAGTAGAGACCCAGTACTTC. The full variable domain, its missing parts supplied by reference TRBV5-1 and TRBJ2-5, is KAGVTQTPRYLIKTRGQQVTLSCSPISGHRSVSWYQQTPGQGLQFLFEYFSETQRNKGNFPGRFSGRQFSNSRSEMNVSTLELGDSALYLCASSLPGLAGVETQYFGPGTRLLVL.